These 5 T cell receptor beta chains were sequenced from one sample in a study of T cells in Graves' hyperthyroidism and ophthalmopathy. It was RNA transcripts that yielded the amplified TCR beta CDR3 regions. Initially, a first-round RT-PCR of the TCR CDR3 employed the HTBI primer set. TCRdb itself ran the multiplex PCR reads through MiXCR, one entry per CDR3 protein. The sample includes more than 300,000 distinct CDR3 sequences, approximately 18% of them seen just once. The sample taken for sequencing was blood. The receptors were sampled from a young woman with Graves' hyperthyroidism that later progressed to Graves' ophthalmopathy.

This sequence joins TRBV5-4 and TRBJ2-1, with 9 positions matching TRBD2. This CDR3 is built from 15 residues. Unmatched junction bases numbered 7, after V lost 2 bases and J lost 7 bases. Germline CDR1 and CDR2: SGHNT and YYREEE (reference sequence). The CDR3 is CASSFAGGPPNEQFF. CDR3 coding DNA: TGTGCCAGCAGCTTCGCGGGGGGGCCCCCTAATGAGCAGTTCTTC.

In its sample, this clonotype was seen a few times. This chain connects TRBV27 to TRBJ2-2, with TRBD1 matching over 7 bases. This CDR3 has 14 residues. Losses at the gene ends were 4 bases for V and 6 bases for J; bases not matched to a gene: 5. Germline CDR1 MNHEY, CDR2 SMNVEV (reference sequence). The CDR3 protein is CASSWDSGAGELFF. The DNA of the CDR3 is TGTGCCAGCAGTTGGGACAGTGGGGCCGGGGAGCTGTTTTTT.

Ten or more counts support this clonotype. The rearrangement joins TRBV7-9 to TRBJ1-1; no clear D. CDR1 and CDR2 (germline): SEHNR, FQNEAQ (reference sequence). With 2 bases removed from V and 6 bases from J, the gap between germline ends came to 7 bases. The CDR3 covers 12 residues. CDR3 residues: CASSLLSSEAFF. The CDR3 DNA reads TGTGCCAGCAGCTTACTCTCCTCTGAAGCTTTCTTT.

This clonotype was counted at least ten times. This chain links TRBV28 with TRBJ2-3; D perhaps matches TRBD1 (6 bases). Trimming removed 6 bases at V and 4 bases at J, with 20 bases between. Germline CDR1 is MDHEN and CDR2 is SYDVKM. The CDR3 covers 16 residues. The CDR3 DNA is TGTGCCAGCAGCCGGACCAGGGGTACGGGCCCAGATACGCAGTATTTT. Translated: CASSRTRGTGPDTQYF.

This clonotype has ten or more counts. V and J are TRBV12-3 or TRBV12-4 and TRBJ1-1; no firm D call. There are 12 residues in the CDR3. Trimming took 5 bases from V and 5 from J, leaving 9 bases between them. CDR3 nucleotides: TGTGCCAGCAGTCCAATGAGGACTGAAGCTTTCTTT. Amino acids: CASSPMRTEAFF.